This TCR beta chain was sequenced during a study of cytomegalovirus exposure and HLA in healthy donors. PCR primers comprised 60 Vbeta and 13 Jbeta primers. Assay: immunoSEQ multiplex PCR; the TCRdb copy retains only in-frame clones and omits some. The listing records fewer than 60,000 clones. Study outcomes and limitations: A later look showed TCR association rates differing by HLA locus, highest for DRB1 and lowest for HLA-C.

Regarding this clone: Its antigen is still unknown.

This receptor was identified in a woman between 35 and 50 years old in good health and CMV-seronegative. The sequenced material came from PBMCs.

CDR3 in amino acids: CASSSPGTSETQYF. CDR3 sequence (DNA): TGTGCCAGCAGCTCCCCCGGGACTAGCGAGACCCAGTACTTC. The rearrangement links TRBV4-2 to TRBJ2-5; 9 bases agree with TRBD2. Germline trimming cut 5 bases from V and 5 bases from J; bases unmatched to any gene: 6. The germline V gene has CDR1 LGHNA and CDR2 YNFKEQ. This CDR3 region has 14 residues.